The T cell receptor beta chain under discussion was sequenced for a study of metastatic and nonmetastatic thyroid tumors. TCRdb reprocessed the PCR reads using MiXCR. Of 45,000 or so clones in the sample, approximately 15% were seen once. Treatment of any kind had been given to no patient before thyroid surgery. V was trimmed by 5 bases and J by 2 bases, leaving 9 bases between them. From germline, CDR1 is DFQATT and CDR2 SNEGSKA (reference sequence). The CDR3 contains 12 residues. The table lists this clone with many counts. This TCR was recovered from a female donor with papillary thyroid cancer or a benign thyroid nodule (not recorded which). Some clones in this sample may be carry-over from other donors' samples. The genes are TRBV20-1 and TRBJ1-2; D is perhaps TRBD1 (6 bases). Material: blood. CDR3 region: CSARTENYGYTF. In DNA form, the CDR3 reads TGCAGTGCTCGGACAGAAAACTATGGCTACACCTTC.